This TCR beta chain is drawn from a study of blood T cell repertoires in COVID-19. Study in general: Acute and convalescent COVID-19 specimens originated in the United States, Italy and Spain. Sample material is recorded as cDNA or gDNA derived from T cells, B-cell-depleted T cells, or PBMCs.

Each participant's cohort was designated according to participant-reported clinical history. Authors' analysis steps: Estimates of nucleated cell counts were drawn from the amplification of reference gene primers. The repertoire was sequenced with immunoSEQ multiplex PCR; TCRdb's copy has only in-frame clones and lacks some. The V and J calls and clone size come from that table; D and trimming were worked out from the DNA. The sample carries about 230,000 clones, more than 75% recorded once. This clone was recorded once. The CDR3 sequence is 15 residues long. Germline CDR1 and CDR2: MNHEY and SVGAGI. The V and J ends lost 0 bases and 4 bases, in that order; junction bases with no gene match: 6.

What was sequenced was PBMCs or T cells enriched from blood (not recorded which). The J gene is TRBJ2-7, the V gene TRBV6-5, with 7 nucleotides matching TRBD2. This receptor was taken from a man in his late teens or twenties who had recovered from COVID-19. This CDR3 is CASSYSTGGGYEQYF. In nucleotides, the CDR3 is TGTGCCAGCAGTTACTCGACCGGCGGGGGATACGAGCAGTACTTC.